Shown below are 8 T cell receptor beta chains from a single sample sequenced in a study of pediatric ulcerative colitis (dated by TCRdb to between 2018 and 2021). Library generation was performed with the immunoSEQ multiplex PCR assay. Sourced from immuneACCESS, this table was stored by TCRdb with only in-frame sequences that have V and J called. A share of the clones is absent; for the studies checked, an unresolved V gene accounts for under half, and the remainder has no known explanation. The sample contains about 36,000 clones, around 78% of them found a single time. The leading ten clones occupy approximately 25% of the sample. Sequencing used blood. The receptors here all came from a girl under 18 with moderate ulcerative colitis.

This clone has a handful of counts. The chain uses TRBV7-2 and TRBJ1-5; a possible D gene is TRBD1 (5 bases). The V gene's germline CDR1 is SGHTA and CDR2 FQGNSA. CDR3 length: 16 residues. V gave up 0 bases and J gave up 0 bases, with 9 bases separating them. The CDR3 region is CASSLAAGYSNQPQHF. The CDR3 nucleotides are TGTGCCAGCAGCTTAGCCGCAGGGTATAGCAATCAGCCCCAGCATTTT.

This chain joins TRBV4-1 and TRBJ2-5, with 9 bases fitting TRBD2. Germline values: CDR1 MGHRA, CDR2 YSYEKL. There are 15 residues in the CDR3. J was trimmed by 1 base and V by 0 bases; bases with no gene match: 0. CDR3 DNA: TGCGCCAGCAGCCAAGAGCGGGGGGGCCAAGAGACCCAGTACTTC. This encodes CASSQERGGQETQYF.

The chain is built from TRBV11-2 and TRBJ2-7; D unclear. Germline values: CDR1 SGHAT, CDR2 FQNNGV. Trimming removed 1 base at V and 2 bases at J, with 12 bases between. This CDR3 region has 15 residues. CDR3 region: CASSLGMETAYEQYF. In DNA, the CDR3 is TGTGCCAGCAGCTTAGGAATGGAAACGGCCTACGAGCAGTACTTC.

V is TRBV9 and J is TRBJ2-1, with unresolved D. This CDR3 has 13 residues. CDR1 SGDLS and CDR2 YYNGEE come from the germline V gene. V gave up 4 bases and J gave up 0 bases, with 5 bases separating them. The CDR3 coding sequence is TGTGCCAGCAGCCCGGCCTCCTACAATGAGCAGTTCTTC. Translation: CASSPASYNEQFF.

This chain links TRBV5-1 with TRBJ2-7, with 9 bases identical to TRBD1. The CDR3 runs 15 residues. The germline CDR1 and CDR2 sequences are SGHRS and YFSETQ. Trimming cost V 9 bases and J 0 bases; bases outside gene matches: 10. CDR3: CATRAGTGTSYEQYF. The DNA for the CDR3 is TGCGCCACCCGAGCCGGGACAGGGACCTCCTACGAGCAGTACTTC.

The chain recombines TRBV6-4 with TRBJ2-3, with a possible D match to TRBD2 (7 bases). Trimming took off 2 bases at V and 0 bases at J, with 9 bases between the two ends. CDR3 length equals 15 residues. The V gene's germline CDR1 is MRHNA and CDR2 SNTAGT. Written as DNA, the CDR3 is TGTGCCAGCAGTGACGGGGGGGCTAGCACAGATACGCAGTATTTT. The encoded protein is CASSDGGASTDTQYF.

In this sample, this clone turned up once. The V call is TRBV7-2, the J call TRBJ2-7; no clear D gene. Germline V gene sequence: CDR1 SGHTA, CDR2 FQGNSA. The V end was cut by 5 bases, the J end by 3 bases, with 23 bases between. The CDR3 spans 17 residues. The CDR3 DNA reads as TGTGCCAGCAGCCTAGAAGGCGGAAGGATAGCCCACTACGAGCAGTACTTC. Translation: CASSLEGGRIAHYEQYF.

CDR3 in DNA: TGTGCCAGCACAGACCGCGGGTTTTCCTACAATGAGCAGTTCTTC. This translates into CASTDRGFSYNEQFF. The rearrangement joins TRBV5-4 to TRBJ2-1; the D gene is possibly TRBD2 (5 bases). The V end lost 6 bases, the J end lost 1 base, and 14 bases lay between the germline ends. The CDR3 contains 15 residues. Germline CDR1 SGHNT, CDR2 YYREEE (reference sequence).